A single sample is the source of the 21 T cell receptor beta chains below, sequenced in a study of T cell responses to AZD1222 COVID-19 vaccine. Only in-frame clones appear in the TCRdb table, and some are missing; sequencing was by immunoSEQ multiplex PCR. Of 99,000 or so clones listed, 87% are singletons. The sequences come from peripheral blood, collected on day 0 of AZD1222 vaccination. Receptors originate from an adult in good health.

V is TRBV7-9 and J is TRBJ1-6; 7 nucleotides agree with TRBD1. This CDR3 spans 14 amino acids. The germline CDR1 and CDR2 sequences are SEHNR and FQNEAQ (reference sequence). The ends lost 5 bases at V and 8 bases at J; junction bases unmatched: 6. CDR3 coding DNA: TGTGCCAGCAGCCGAGGACAGGATTATTCACCCCTCCACTTT. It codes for CASSRGQDYSPLHF.

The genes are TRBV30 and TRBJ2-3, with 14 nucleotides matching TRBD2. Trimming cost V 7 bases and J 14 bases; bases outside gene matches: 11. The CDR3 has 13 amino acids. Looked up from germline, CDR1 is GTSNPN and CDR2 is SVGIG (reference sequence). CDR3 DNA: TGTGCCTCGGAGCCGGGACTAGCGGGAGTCCGGTATTTT. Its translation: CASEPGLAGVRYF.

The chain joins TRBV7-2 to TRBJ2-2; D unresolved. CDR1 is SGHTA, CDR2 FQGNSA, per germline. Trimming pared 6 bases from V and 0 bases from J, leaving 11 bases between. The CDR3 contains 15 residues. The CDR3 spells CASSRAASNTGELFF. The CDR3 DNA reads TGTGCCAGCAGTCGGGCAGCGTCGAACACCGGGGAGCTGTTTTTT.

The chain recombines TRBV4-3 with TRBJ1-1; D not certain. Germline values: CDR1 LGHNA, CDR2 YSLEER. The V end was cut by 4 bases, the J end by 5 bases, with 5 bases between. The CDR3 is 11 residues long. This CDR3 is CASSRNTEAFF. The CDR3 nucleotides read TGCGCCAGCAGCCGAAATACTGAAGCTTTCTTT.

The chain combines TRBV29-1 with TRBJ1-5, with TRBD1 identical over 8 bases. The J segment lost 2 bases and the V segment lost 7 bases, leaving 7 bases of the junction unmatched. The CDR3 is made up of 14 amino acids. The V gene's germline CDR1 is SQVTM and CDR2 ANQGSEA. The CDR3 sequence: CSAATGEGNQPQHF. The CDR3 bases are TGCAGCGCCGCGACAGGGGAGGGCAATCAGCCCCAGCATTTT. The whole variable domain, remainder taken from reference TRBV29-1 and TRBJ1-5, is SAVISQKPSRDICQRGTSLTIQCQVDSQVTMMFWYRQQPGQSLTLIATANQGSEATYESGFVIDKFPISRPNLTFSTLTVSNMSPEDSSIYLCSAATGEGNQPQHFGDGTRLSIL.

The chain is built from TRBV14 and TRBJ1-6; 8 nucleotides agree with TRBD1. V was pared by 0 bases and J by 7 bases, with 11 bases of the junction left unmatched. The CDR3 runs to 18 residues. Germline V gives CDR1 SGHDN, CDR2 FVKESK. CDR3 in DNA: TGTGCCAGCAGCCAAGAGAGGGGACAGGCGCCCTGGAATTCACCCCTCCACTTT. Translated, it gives CASSQERGQAPWNSPLHF.

This CDR3 reads CASSQGDGGIRPQHF. The CDR3 bases are TGCGCCAGCAGCCAAGGGGACGGTGGCATCAGGCCCCAGCATTTT. The V gene is TRBV4-1, the J gene TRBJ1-5; tentative D call: TRBD1 (5 bases). Trimming pared 1 base from V and 9 bases from J, leaving 16 bases between. CDR1 and CDR2 (germline): MGHRA, YSYEKL. The CDR3 contains 15 residues.

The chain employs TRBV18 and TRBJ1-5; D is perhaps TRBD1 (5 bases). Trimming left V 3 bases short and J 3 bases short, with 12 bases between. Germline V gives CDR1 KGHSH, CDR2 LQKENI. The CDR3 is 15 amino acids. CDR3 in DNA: TGTGCCAGCTCACCCGGGGGACTGCCCAATCAGCCCCAGCATTTT. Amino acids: CASSPGGLPNQPQHF.

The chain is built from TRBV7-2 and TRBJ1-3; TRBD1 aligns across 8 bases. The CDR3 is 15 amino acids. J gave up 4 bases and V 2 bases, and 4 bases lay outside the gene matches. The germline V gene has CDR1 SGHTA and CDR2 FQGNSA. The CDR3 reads CASSLIRGPGNTIYF. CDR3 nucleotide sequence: TGTGCCAGCAGCTTAATCAGGGGGCCAGGAAACACCATATATTTT.

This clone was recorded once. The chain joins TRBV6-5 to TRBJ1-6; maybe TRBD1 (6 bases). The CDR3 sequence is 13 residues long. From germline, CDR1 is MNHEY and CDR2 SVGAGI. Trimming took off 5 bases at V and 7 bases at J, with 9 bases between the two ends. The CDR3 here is CASSLGQNSPLHF. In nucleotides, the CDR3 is TGTGCCAGCAGTCTTGGACAGAATTCACCCCTCCACTTT.

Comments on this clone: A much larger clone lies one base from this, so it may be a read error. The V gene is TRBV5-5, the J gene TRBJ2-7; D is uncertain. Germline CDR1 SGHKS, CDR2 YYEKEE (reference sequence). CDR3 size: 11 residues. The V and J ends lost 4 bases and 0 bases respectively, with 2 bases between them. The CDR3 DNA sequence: TGTGCCAGCAGCGCCTCCTACGAGCAGTACTTC. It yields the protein CASSASYEQYF.

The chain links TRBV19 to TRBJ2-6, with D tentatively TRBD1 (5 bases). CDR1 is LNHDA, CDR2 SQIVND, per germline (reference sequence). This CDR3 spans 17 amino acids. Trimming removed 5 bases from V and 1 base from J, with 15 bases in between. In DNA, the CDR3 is TGTGCCAGTAGTGGGGCAGGTTGGCCATCTGGGGCCAACGTCCTGACTTTC. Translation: CASSGAGWPSGANVLTF. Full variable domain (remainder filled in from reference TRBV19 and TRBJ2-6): DGGITQSPKYLFRKEGQNVTLSCEQNLNHDAMYWYRQDPGQGLRLIYYSQIVNDFQKGDIAEGYSVSREKKESFPLTVTSAQKNPTAFYLCASSGAGWPSGANVLTFGAGSRLTVL.

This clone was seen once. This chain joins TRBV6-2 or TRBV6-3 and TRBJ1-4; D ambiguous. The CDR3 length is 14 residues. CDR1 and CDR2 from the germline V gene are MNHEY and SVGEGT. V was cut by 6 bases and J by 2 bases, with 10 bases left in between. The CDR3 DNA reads TGTGCCAGCAGCCTCTTCGCGACTAATGAAAAACTGTTTTTT. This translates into CASSLFATNEKLFF.

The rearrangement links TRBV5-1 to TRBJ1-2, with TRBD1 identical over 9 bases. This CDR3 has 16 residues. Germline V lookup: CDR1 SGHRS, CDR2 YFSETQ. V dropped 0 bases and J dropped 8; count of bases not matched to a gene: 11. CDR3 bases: TGCGCCAGCAGCTTGGTAACAGGGGGCGCTGGCTTGGGCTACACCTTC. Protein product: CASSLVTGGAGLGYTF.

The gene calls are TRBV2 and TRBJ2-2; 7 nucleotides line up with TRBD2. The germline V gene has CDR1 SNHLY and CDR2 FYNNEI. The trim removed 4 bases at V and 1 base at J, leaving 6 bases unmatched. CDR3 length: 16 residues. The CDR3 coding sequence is TGTGCCAGCAGTGGAGGCGGGAGTAGGAACACCGGGGAGCTGTTTTTT. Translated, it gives CASSGGGSRNTGELFF.

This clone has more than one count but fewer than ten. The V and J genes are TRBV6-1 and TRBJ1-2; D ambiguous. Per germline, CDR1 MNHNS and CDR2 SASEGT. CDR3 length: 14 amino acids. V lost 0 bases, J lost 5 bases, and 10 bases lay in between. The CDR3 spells CASSEAGSEYGYTF. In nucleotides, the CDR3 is TGTGCCAGCAGTGAAGCGGGCAGCGAGTATGGCTACACCTTC.

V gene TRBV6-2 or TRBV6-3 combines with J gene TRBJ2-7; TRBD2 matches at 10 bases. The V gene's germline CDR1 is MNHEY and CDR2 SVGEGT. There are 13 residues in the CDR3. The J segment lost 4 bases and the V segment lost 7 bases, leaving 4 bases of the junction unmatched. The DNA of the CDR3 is TGTGCCAGCACCCCTAGCGGGGGTTACGAGCAGTACTTC. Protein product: CASTPSGGYEQYF.

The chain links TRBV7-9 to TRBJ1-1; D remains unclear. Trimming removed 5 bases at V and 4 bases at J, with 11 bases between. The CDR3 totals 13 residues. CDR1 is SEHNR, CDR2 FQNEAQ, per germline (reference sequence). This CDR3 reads CASSPPSGTEAFF. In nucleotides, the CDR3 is TGTGCCAGCAGCCCGCCGTCGGGCACTGAAGCTTTCTTT.

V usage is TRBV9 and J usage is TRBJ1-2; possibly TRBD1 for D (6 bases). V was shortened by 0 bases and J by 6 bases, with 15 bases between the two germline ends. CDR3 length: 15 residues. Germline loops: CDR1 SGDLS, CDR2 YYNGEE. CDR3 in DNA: TGTGCCAGCAGCGTAGGGACAGTCGCGCGGAATGGCTACACCTTC. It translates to CASSVGTVARNGYTF.

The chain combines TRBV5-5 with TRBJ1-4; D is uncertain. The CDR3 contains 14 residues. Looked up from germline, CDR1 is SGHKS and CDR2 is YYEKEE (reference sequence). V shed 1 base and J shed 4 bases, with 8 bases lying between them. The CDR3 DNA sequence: TGTGCCAGCAGCTTGTCGGCTTATAATGAAAAACTGTTTTTT. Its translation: CASSLSAYNEKLFF.

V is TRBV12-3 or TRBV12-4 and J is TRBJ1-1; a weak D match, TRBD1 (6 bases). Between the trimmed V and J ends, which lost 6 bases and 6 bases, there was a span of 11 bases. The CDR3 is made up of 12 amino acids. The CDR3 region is CASRQDSSEAFF. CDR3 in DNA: TGTGCCAGCAGGCAGGACAGTTCTGAAGCTTTCTTT.